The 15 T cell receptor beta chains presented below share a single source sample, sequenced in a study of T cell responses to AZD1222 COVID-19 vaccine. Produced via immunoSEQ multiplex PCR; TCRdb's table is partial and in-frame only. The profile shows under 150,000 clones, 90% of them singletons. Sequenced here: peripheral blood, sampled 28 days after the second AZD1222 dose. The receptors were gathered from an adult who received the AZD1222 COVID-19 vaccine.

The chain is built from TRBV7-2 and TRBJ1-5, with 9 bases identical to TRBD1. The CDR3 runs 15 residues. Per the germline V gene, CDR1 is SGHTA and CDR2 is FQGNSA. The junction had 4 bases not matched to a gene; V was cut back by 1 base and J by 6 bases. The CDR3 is CASSLGGQGLQPQHF. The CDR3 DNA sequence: TGTGCCAGCAGCTTAGGGGGACAGGGACTTCAGCCCCAGCATTTT. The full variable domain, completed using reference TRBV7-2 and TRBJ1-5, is GAGVSQSPSNKVTEKGKDVELRCDPISGHTALYWYRQSLGQGLEFLIYFQGNSAPDKSGLPSDRFSAERTGGSVSTLTIQRTQQEDSAVYLCASSLGGQGLQPQHFGDGTRLSIL.

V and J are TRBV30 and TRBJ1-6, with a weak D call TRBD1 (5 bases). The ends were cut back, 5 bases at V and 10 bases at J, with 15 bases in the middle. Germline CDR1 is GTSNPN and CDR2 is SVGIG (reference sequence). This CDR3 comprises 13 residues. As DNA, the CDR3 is TGTGCCTGGCACCGGGACCCTATATCACCCCTCCACTTT. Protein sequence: CAWHRDPISPLHF.

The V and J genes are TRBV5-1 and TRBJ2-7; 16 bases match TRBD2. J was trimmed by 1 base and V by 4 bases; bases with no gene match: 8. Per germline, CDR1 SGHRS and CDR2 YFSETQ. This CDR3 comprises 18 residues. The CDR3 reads CASSTGLAGGPLSYEQYF. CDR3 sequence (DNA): TGCGCCAGCAGCACGGGACTAGCGGGAGGGCCGCTATCCTACGAGCAGTACTTC.

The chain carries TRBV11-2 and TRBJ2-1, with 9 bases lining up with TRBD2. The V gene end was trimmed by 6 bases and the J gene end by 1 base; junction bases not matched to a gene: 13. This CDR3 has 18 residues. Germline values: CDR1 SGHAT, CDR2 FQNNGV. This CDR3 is CASRGLAGDVRSYNEQFF. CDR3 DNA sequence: TGTGCCAGCAGGGGGTTAGCGGGAGATGTTAGGTCCTACAATGAGCAGTTCTTC.

This CDR3 is CASSVATTVPTLGMNTEAFF. CDR3 coding DNA: TGTGCCAGCAGCGTAGCTACGACAGTCCCCACGCTAGGGATGAACACTGAAGCTTTCTTT. The gene calls are TRBV9 and TRBJ1-1, with D possibly matching TRBD1 (5 bases). Trimming removed 0 bases from V and 0 bases from J, with 24 bases in between. This CDR3 spans 20 amino acids. Germline V gene sequence: CDR1 SGDLS, CDR2 YYNGEE.

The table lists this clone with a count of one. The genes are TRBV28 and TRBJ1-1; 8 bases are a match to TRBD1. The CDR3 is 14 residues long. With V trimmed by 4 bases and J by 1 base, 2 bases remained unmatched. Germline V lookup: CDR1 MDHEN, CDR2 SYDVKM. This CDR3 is CASSSGQGNTEAFF. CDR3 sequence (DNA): TGTGCCAGCAGTTCCGGACAGGGGAACACTGAAGCTTTCTTT. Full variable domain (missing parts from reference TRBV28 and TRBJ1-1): DVKVTQSSRYLVKRTGEKVFLECVQDMDHENMFWYRQDPGLGLRLIYFSYDVKMKEKGDIPEGYSVSREKKERFSLILESASTNQTSMYLCASSSGQGNTEAFFGQGTRLTVV.

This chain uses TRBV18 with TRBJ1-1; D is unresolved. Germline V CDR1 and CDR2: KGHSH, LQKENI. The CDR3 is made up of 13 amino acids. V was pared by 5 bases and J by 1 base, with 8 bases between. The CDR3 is CASSVDKNTEAFF. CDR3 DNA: TGTGCCAGCTCAGTCGACAAGAACACTGAAGCTTTCTTT. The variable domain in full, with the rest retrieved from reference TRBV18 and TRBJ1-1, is NAGVMQNPRHLVRRRGQEARLRCSPMKGHSHVYWYRQLPEEGLKFMVYLQKENIIDESGMPKERFSAEFPKEGPSILRIQQVVRGDSAAYFCASSVDKNTEAFFGQGTRLTVV.

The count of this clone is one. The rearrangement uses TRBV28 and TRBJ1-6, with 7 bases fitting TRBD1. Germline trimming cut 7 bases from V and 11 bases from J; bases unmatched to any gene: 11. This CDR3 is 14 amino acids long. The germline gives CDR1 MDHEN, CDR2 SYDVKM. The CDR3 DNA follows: TGTGCCAGCAAGAAAACAGGGGCTGCGGCACCCCTCCACTTT. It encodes CASKKTGAAAPLHF.

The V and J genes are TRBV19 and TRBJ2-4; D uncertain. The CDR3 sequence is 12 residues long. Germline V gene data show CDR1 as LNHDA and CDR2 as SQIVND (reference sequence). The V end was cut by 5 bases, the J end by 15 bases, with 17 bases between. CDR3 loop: CASSPASPPRYF. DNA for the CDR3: TGTGCCAGTAGTCCCGCGTCACCCCCGCGGTACTTC. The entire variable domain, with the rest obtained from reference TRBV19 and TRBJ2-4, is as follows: DGGITQSPKYLFRKEGQNVTLSCEQNLNHDAMYWYRQDPGQGLRLIYYSQIVNDFQKGDIAEGYSVSREKKESFPLTVTSAQKNPTAFYLCASSPASPPRYFGAGTRLSVL.

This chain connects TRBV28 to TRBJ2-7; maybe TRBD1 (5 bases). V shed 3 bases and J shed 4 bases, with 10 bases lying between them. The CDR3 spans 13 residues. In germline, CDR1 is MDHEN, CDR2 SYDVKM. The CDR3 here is CASSLGRPYEQYF. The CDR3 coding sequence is TGTGCCAGCAGTTTGGGGCGGCCATACGAGCAGTACTTC. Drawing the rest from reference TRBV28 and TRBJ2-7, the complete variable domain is DVKVTQSSRYLVKRTGEKVFLECVQDMDHENMFWYRQDPGLGLRLIYFSYDVKMKEKGDIPEGYSVSREKKERFSLILESASTNQTSMYLCASSLGRPYEQYFGPGTRLTVT.

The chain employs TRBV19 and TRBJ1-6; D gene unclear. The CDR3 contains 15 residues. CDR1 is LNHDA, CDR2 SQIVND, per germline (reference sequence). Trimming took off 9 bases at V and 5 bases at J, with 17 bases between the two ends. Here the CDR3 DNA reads TGTGCCAGCCAGGAGTCGGGTAGACATAATTCACCCCTCCACTTT. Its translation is CASQESGRHNSPLHF.

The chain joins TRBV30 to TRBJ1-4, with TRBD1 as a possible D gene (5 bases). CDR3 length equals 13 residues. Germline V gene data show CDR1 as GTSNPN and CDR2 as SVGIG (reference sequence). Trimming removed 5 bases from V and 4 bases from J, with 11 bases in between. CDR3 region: CAWGTDYNEKLFF. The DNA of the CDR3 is TGTGCCTGGGGGACGGACTATAATGAAAAACTGTTTTTT.

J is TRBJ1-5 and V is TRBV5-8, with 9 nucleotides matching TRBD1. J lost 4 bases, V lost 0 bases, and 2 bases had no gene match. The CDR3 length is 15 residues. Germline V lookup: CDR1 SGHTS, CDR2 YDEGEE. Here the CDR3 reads CASSLGQGVNQPQHF. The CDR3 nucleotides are TGTGCCAGCAGCTTGGGACAGGGGGTTAATCAGCCCCAGCATTTT.

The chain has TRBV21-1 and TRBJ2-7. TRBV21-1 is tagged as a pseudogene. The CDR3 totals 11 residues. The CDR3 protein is CAGTRVGEQYV. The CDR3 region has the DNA TGTGCCGGGACCCGGGTTGGCGAGCAGTACGTC.

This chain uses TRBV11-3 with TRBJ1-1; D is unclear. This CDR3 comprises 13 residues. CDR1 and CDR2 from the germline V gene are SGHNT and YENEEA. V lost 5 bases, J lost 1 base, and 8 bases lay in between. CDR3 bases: TGTGCCAGCAGCACCAAGGGGAACACTGAAGCTTTCTTT. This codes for CASSTKGNTEAFF. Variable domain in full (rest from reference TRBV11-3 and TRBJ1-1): EAGVVQSPRYKIIEKKQPVAFWCNPISGHNTLYWYLQNLGQGPELLIRYENEEAVDDSQLPKDRFSAERLKGVDSTLKIQPAELGDSAVYLCASSTKGNTEAFFGQGTRLTVV.